This TCR beta chain was profiled in a study of cytomegalovirus exposure and HLA in healthy donors. TCRdb's copy holds only in-frame clones and misses some; the assay was immunoSEQ multiplex PCR. The sample holds fewer than 150,000 clones, roughly 82% seen once. This clone came up once. The sequenced sample consisted of PBMCs. The receptor comes from a man younger than 35 in good health and CMV-seronegative.

CDR3 residues: CASRLNEKLFF. CDR3 coding DNA: TGTGCCAGCAGACTTAATGAAAAACTGTTTTTT. This chain joins TRBV2 and TRBJ1-4; no firm D call. The germline V gene encodes CDR1 SNHLY and CDR2 FYNNEI. Trimming took 6 bases from V and 4 from J, leaving 3 bases between them. This CDR3 is 11 amino acids long.